This passage covers 18 T cell receptor beta chains from one sample sequenced in a study of a mutant IDH1 vaccine in newly diagnosed glioma. The data were produced by immunoSEQ multiplex PCR, yet TCRdb's version contains in-frame clones alone and is incomplete. The repertoire includes roughly 44,000 clones, about 86% of them detected once, and roughly 5% sits in the top ten. Time point reported: week 35, safety follow-up. All doses held 300 ug of mutant IDH1 20-mer peptide, with topical imiquimod. The antigens these receptors bind are not known. The source material was PBMCs, sampled from a glioma patient whose treatment included an IDH1 peptide vaccine. These receptors originate from a woman aged 40 to 49 with glioma. Some clones in this sample may be carry-over from other donors' samples.

This chain connects TRBV6-1 to TRBJ2-7, with TRBD1 identical over 10 bases. The germline V gene encodes CDR1 MNHNS and CDR2 SASEGT. V gave up 9 bases and J gave up 2 bases; unmatched junction bases: 1. CDR3 length: 12 residues. This CDR3 is CASGTGAYEQYF. The CDR3, as DNA: TGTGCCAGTGGGACAGGGGCCTACGAGCAGTACTTC.

The chain joins TRBV7-9 to TRBJ2-7; the D is unclear. The CDR3 loop spans 13 amino acids. From germline, CDR1 is SEHNR and CDR2 FQNEAQ (reference sequence). The ends were cut back, 3 bases at V and 0 bases at J, with 6 bases in the middle. The CDR3 protein is CASSLGNSYEQYF. The CDR3 DNA follows: TGTGCCAGCAGCTTGGGCAACTCCTACGAGCAGTACTTC.

This chain joins TRBV14 and TRBJ1-2; D gene uncertain. This CDR3 has 13 amino acids. The germline V and J ends were trimmed by 4 bases and 5 bases, with 11 bases remaining between them. Germline values: CDR1 SGHDN, CDR2 FVKESK. DNA for the CDR3: TGTGCCAGCAGCCCTGATAGGGTGTATGGCTACACCTTC. Encoded protein: CASSPDRVYGYTF.

The rearrangement uses TRBV6-6 and TRBJ1-2; D call uncertain. Trimming shortened V by 4 bases and J by 7 bases, and 10 bases separated the two germline ends. In germline, CDR1 is MNHNY, CDR2 SVGAGI (reference sequence). The CDR3 has 12 amino acids. The CDR3 reads CASSSESSGYTF. The CDR3 region has the DNA TGTGCCAGCAGTTCCGAATCGTCTGGCTACACCTTC.

The chain combines TRBV2 with TRBJ2-5; D is tentatively TRBD1 or TRBD2 (5 bases each). CDR3 size: 13 residues. Deletions cut 7 bases from V and 5 bases from J, with 14 bases between. The germline gives CDR1 SNHLY, CDR2 FYNNEI. Here the CDR3 reads CASIEWDGETQYF. For the CDR3, the DNA is TGTGCCAGCATTGAGTGGGACGGGGAGACCCAGTACTTC.

This clone was detected once. J is TRBJ2-1 and V is TRBV11-3, with 7 positions matching TRBD2. This CDR3 spans 16 amino acids. V lost 3 bases to trimming and J lost 8 bases; unmatched junction nucleotides: 13. CDR1 is SGHNT and CDR2 is YENEEA in the germline V gene. The CDR3 region has the DNA TGTGCCAGCAGCTTGGATGGGAGGGACGGTTCCGATGAGCAGTTCTTC. This sequence encodes CASSLDGRDGSDEQFF.

This clone was seen once. The chain carries TRBV6-1 and TRBJ1-2, with 7 nucleotides matching TRBD1. V lost 5 bases, J lost 8 bases, and 5 bases stayed unmatched. The CDR3 contains 12 residues. CDR1 is MNHNS and CDR2 is SASEGT in the germline V gene. This CDR3 is CASSPQGYGYTF. The CDR3 DNA reads TGTGCCAGCAGTCCACAGGGGTACGGCTACACCTTC.

The V call is TRBV6-4, the J call TRBJ2-7; TRBD2 might be the D (6 bases). Germline values: CDR1 MRHNA, CDR2 SNTAGT. The V end was cut by 6 bases, the J end by 3 bases, with 15 bases between. This CDR3 contains 14 residues. CDR3 amino acids: CASSQYGGFYEQYF. CDR3 in DNA: TGTGCCAGCAGCCAGTACGGGGGATTCTACGAGCAGTACTTC.

This clone was counted only a few times. The chain carries TRBV11-2 and TRBJ2-3; no firm D call. The CDR3 has 11 amino acids. The ends were cut back, 1 base at V and 7 bases at J, with 3 bases in the middle. CDR1 is SGHAT and CDR2 is FQNNGV in the germline V gene. The DNA for the CDR3 is TGTGCCAGCAGCTTAGTGAATACGCAGTATTTT. Encoded protein: CASSLVNTQYF.

The chain joins TRBV13 to TRBJ2-3; D may match TRBD1 or TRBD2 (5 bases each). The CDR3 has 13 residues. Per the germline V gene, CDR1 is PRHDT and CDR2 is FYEKMQ (reference sequence). With 5 bases removed from V and 6 bases from J, the gap between germline ends came to 12 bases. The CDR3, as DNA: TGTGCCAGCAGCCTTGGGACGGGGGATACGCAGTATTTT. This gives the protein CASSLGTGDTQYF.

J is TRBJ2-5 and V is TRBV5-4; D is possibly TRBD2 (5 bases). CDR1 and CDR2 from the germline V gene are SGHNT and YYREEE (reference sequence). The CDR3 runs to 16 residues. The V gene lost 4 bases and the J gene lost 3 bases, with 19 bases spanning the gap. CDR3: CASSPGWSYVEETQYF. CDR3 bases: TGTGCCAGCAGCCCGGGGTGGTCATACGTGGAAGAGACCCAGTACTTC.

The chain is built from TRBV5-6 and TRBJ1-2, with 9 bases lining up with TRBD1. The V gene's germline CDR1 is SGHDT and CDR2 YYEEEE. Trimming at V came to 4 bases and at J to 3 bases, leaving 4 bases not matched to a gene. The CDR3 contains 14 residues. CDR3 DNA sequence: TGTGCCAGCAGCGCGACAGGGGGGGACTATGGCTACACCTTC. Translating gives CASSATGGDYGYTF.

The V gene is TRBV6-5, the J gene TRBJ2-1; D is ambiguous. V was trimmed by 2 bases and J by 0 bases, leaving 8 bases between them. This CDR3 is 15 amino acids long. Germline V gene sequence: CDR1 MNHEY, CDR2 SVGAGI. In DNA form, the CDR3 reads TGTGCCAGCAGTTACGGTATGGCCTCCTACAATGAGCAGTTCTTC. It encodes CASSYGMASYNEQFF.

This CDR3 reads CASSQGLFNEQFF. CDR3 bases: TGTGCCAGCAGCCAGGGACTTTTCAATGAGCAGTTCTTC. The rearrangement links TRBV14 to TRBJ2-1; D perhaps matches TRBD2 (6 bases). The CDR3 spans 13 residues. In germline, CDR1 is SGHDN, CDR2 FVKESK. V was trimmed by 3 bases and J by 6 bases, leaving 9 bases between them.

This chain uses TRBV4-3 with TRBJ1-2, with D possibly matching TRBD1 (5 bases). Germline assignment: CDR1 LGHNA and CDR2 YSLEER. The CDR3 spans 14 residues. Deletions cut 0 bases from V and 3 bases from J, with 8 bases between. The CDR3 DNA reads as TGCGCCAGCAGCCAAGATAGAGGGGACTATGGCTACACCTTC. Protein: CASSQDRGDYGYTF.

The rearrangement uses TRBV5-6 and TRBJ1-2; the match to TRBD1 covers 9 bases. The CDR3 is 14 residues long. In germline, CDR1 is SGHDT, CDR2 YYEEEE. The V and J ends lost 0 bases and 4 bases, in that order; junction bases with no gene match: 1. This chain's CDR3 is CASSLVGQGYGYTF. The CDR3 DNA sequence: TGTGCCAGCAGCTTGGTGGGACAGGGCTATGGCTACACCTTC.

This sequence joins TRBV5-8 and TRBJ1-3; D perhaps matches TRBD1 (6 bases). This CDR3 region has 16 residues. Trimming pared 4 bases from V and 0 bases from J, leaving 14 bases between. The V gene's germline CDR1 is SGHTS and CDR2 YDEGEE. CDR3 residues: CASSLRGLGSGNTIYF. DNA for the CDR3: TGTGCCAGCAGCCTGCGGGGGCTTGGCTCTGGAAACACCATATATTTT.

The chain uses TRBV6-5 and TRBJ1-3; 8 bases match TRBD1. J gave up 0 bases and V 10 bases, and 5 bases lay outside the gene matches. The CDR3 has 14 amino acids. From germline, CDR1 is MNHEY and CDR2 SVGAGI. CDR3 sequence (DNA): TGTGCCACCAGGACAGGGTTCTCTGGAAACACCATATATTTT. Protein: CATRTGFSGNTIYF.